This T cell receptor beta chain was identified in a study of glioma-infiltrating T cells. Notes on the study in general: Only very few CDR3 sequences appeared in both tissue and blood.

Using RNA template, CDR3s of TCR alpha and beta were amplified with iRepertoire arm-PCR. One entry per CDR3 protein, called by TCRdb with MiXCR from the multiplex PCR reads. The sample contains approximately 120,000 distinct CDR3 sequences, about 23% of which appear only once. From germline, CDR1 is SEHNR and CDR2 FQNEAQ (reference sequence). CDR3 length: 15 residues. V was pared by 4 bases and J by 5 bases, with 18 bases between. This clonotype has ten or more counts. Its specificity is not known. Sequenced sample: glioma tissue, nonneoplastic brain tissue, or PBMCs (not recorded which). The chain carries TRBV7-9 and TRBJ2-7; maybe TRBD2 (5 bases). The sequence derives from a human donor with low-grade glioma or glioblastoma, undergoing nonglioma brain surgery, or in good health (not recorded which). The CDR3 is CASSSLPEGVHEQYF. CDR3 bases: TGTGCCAGCAGCTCCCTCCCTGAGGGAGTTCACGAGCAGTACTTC.